These 18 T cell receptor beta chains were sequenced from one sample in a study of T cell responses to AZD1222 COVID-19 vaccine. The protocol was immunoSEQ multiplex PCR, while the TCRdb copy is restricted to in-frame clones and leaves out a portion. The sample has some 150,000 clones; approximately 89% are singletons. The input for sequencing was peripheral blood, taken 28 days after the second AZD1222 dose. Receptors were obtained from an adult who received the AZD1222 COVID-19 vaccine.

This chain uses TRBV6-5 with TRBJ1-5, with D uncertain. Germline-derived CDR1 and CDR2 are MNHEY and SVGAGI. The CDR3 has 14 residues. V was pared by 2 bases and J by 6 bases, with 11 bases between. CDR3 loop: CASSYHQRGQPQHF. CDR3 DNA: TGTGCCAGCAGTTACCACCAACGCGGTCAGCCCCAGCATTTT.

The chain has TRBV7-6 and TRBJ2-2, with a weak D call TRBD1 (6 bases). Germline V gene lookup returns CDR1 SGHVS and CDR2 FNYEAQ. The CDR3 spans 19 residues. Trimming shortened V by 0 bases and J by 5 bases, and 22 bases separated the two germline ends. The CDR3 loop is CASSLALLSWTERTGELFF. The CDR3 coding sequence is TGTGCCAGCAGCTTAGCCTTGCTTAGTTGGACAGAGAGGACCGGGGAGCTGTTTTTT. Drawing the rest from reference TRBV7-6 and TRBJ2-2, the complete variable domain is GAGVSQSPRYKVTKRGQDVALRCDPISGHVSLYWYRQALGQGPEFLTYFNYEAQQDKSGLPNDRFSAERPEGSISTLTIQRTEQRDSAMYRCASSLALLSWTERTGELFFGEGSRLTVL.

Concerning this clone: The sample contains more than one DNA sequence encoding this CDR3. V and J are TRBV27 and TRBJ2-1, with D possibly TRBD2 on 5 matching bases. In germline, CDR1 is MNHEY, CDR2 SMNVEV (reference sequence). Trimming shortened V by 1 base and J by 5 bases, and 12 bases separated the two germline ends. The CDR3 has 15 residues. For the CDR3, the DNA is TGTGCCAGCAGTTTATACAGCGGATCTAACAATGAGCAGTTCTTC. It translates to CASSLYSGSNNEQFF.

V is TRBV19 and J is TRBJ2-1, with 7 positions matching TRBD2. V shed 3 bases, J shed 6 bases, and the junction held 5 bases outside the gene matches. Germline V gene data show CDR1 as LNHDA and CDR2 as SQIVND (reference sequence). The CDR3 totals 14 residues. The CDR3 protein is CASSIGGSINEQFF. The CDR3 DNA reads TGTGCCAGTAGTATCGGCGGGAGTATCAATGAGCAGTTCTTC.

This clone showed up just once. The J gene is TRBJ1-5, the V gene TRBV15, with 8 bases fitting TRBD1. Germline CDR1 LNHNV, CDR2 YYDKDF (reference sequence). The V and J ends lost 0 bases and 7 bases, in that order; junction bases with no gene match: 8. The length of the CDR3 is 16 residues. CDR3: CATSRDKSGGGQPQHF. The CDR3 DNA reads TGTGCCACCAGCAGAGATAAATCAGGGGGCGGACAGCCCCAGCATTTT.

V and J are TRBV6-5 and TRBJ1-2, with D uncertain. The germline V gene has CDR1 MNHEY and CDR2 SVGAGI. This CDR3 has 10 residues. V was pared by 10 bases and J by 5 bases, with 8 bases between. CDR3 coding DNA: TGTGCCACCCTGGGTTATGGCTACACCTTC. Its translation: CATLGYGYTF.

This clone was seen a single time. This chain uses TRBV6-5 with TRBJ1-1; possible D gene TRBD1, 6 bases. Trimming stripped 10 bases from V and 12 bases from J, with 30 bases between. CDR3 size: 15 residues. Germline-derived CDR1 and CDR2 are MNHEY and SVGAGI. The CDR3 sequence: CATQQEDSNTLATFF. DNA for the CDR3: TGTGCCACACAACAGGAGGACAGCAACACCCTTGCGACTTTCTTT.

The J gene is TRBJ2-3, the V gene TRBV27, with D unclear. The germline CDR1 and CDR2 sequences are MNHEY and SMNVEV (reference sequence). The V end was cut by 5 bases, the J end by 6 bases, with 21 bases between. The CDR3 is 16 amino acids. The CDR3 region has the DNA TGTGCCAGCAGTCGCCAAACCGGGCCCGGAACCGATACGCAGTATTTT. It translates to CASSRQTGPGTDTQYF.

The CDR3 protein is CASSPTPGVKGGYEQYF. The DNA for the CDR3 is TGTGCCAGCAGCCCCACCCCCGGGGTCAAGGGGGGCTACGAGCAGTACTTC. This sequence joins TRBV7-9 and TRBJ2-7; D is possibly TRBD1 or TRBD2 (6 bases each). Trimming took off 5 bases at V and 3 bases at J, with 23 bases between the two ends. This CDR3 spans 17 amino acids. The germline gives CDR1 SEHNR, CDR2 FQNEAQ (reference sequence).

The rearrangement uses TRBV24-1 and TRBJ2-1; 11 nucleotides match TRBD2. The CDR3 runs to 18 residues. Germline V gene data show CDR1 as KGHDR and CDR2 as SFDVKD. Trimming removed 5 bases from V and 4 bases from J; junction bases left unmatched: 12. CDR3 sequence: CATSAFSGRGGVYNEQFF. The CDR3 nucleotides are TGTGCCACCAGTGCCTTTAGCGGGAGGGGAGGGGTATACAATGAGCAGTTCTTC.

This clone was seen only a few times. The chain recombines TRBV19 with TRBJ1-2; D not certain. Germline loops: CDR1 LNHDA, CDR2 SQIVND (reference sequence). V was trimmed by 1 base and J by 4 bases, leaving 7 bases between them. This CDR3 contains 13 residues. The chain's CDR3 is CASSIGLLYGYTF. CDR3 DNA: TGTGCCAGTAGTATAGGACTTCTCTATGGCTACACCTTC. The whole variable domain, filled in from reference TRBV19 and TRBJ1-2, reads DGGITQSPKYLFRKEGQNVTLSCEQNLNHDAMYWYRQDPGQGLRLIYYSQIVNDFQKGDIAEGYSVSREKKESFPLTVTSAQKNPTAFYLCASSIGLLYGYTFGSGTRLTVV.

V gene TRBV7-2 combines with J gene TRBJ1-1; possible D gene TRBD1, 5 bases. Trimming removed 4 bases at V and 0 bases at J, with 9 bases between. Germline CDR1 SGHTA, CDR2 FQGNSA. The CDR3 extends over 14 amino acids. The CDR3 bases are TGTGCCAGCAGCTACCAGGGTTTGAACACTGAAGCTTTCTTT. Residues: CASSYQGLNTEAFF.

This clone appeared a single time. This rearrangement joins TRBV30 to TRBJ1-1; unclear D gene. CDR3 length: 18 amino acids. CDR1 is GTSNPN, CDR2 SVGIG, per germline (reference sequence). Trimming left V 1 base short and J 1 base short, with 22 bases between. CDR3 sequence reads: CAWSATRTSYGGNTEAFF. The DNA of the CDR3 is TGTGCCTGGAGTGCGACCAGGACCTCATATGGCGGGAACACTGAAGCTTTCTTT.

V is TRBV11-3 and J is TRBJ1-1, with D tentatively TRBD1 (6 bases). This CDR3 has 15 amino acids. V lost 3 bases to trimming and J lost 8 bases, with 19 bases between them. Germline-derived CDR1 and CDR2 are SGHNT and YENEEA. Here the CDR3 reads CASSFPNRGPNEAFF. The DNA of the CDR3 is TGTGCCAGCAGCTTTCCGAACCGGGGGCCAAACGAAGCTTTCTTT.

The chain recombines TRBV11-3 with TRBJ1-1; D might be TRBD1 (5 bases). Trimming pared 5 bases from V and 1 base from J, leaving 17 bases between. The CDR3 loop spans 16 amino acids. CDR1 and CDR2 (germline): SGHNT, YENEEA. CDR3 sequence: CASSQGAIWTNTEAFF. The DNA of the CDR3 is TGTGCCAGCAGCCAAGGGGCAATATGGACGAACACTGAAGCTTTCTTT.

The J gene is TRBJ2-7, the V gene TRBV2; 9 bases map to TRBD2. With V trimmed by 3 bases and J by 2 bases, 8 bases remained unmatched. This CDR3 has 16 amino acids. The germline V gene encodes CDR1 SNHLY and CDR2 FYNNEI. In DNA, the CDR3 is TGTGCCAGCAGTGATCCGCGAGCTAGCGGGGCCTACGAGCAGTACTTC. It translates to CASSDPRASGAYEQYF.

This CDR3 is CASSIQGVGETQYF. In DNA, the CDR3 is TGTGCCAGTAGTATACAGGGGGTTGGGGAGACCCAGTACTTC. The V gene is TRBV19, the J gene TRBJ2-5; 7 nucleotides agree with TRBD1. Per germline, CDR1 LNHDA and CDR2 SQIVND (reference sequence). The CDR3 is made up of 14 amino acids. The ends lost 2 bases at V and 5 bases at J; junction bases unmatched: 5.

This sequence joins TRBV28 and TRBJ1-2; TRBD1 aligns across 10 bases. This CDR3 is built from 16 residues. Per the germline V gene, CDR1 is MDHEN and CDR2 is SYDVKM. V lost 8 bases and J lost 4; bases outside the gene matches: 13. This CDR3 is CASWRDRGVGSYGYTF. The CDR3 nucleotides are TGTGCCAGCTGGAGGGACAGGGGAGTTGGGTCCTATGGCTACACCTTC.